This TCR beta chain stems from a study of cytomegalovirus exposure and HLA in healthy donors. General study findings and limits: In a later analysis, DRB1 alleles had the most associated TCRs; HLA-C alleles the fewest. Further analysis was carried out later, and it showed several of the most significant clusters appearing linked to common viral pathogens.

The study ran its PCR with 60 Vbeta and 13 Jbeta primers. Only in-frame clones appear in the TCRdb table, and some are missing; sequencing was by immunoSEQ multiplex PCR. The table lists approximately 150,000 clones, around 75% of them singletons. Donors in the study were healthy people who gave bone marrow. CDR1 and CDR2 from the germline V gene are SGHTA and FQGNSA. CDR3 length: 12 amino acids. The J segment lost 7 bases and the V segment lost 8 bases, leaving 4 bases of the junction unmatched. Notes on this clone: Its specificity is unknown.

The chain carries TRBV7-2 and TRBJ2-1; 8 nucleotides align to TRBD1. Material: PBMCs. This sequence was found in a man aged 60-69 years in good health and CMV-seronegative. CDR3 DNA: TGTGCCAGCGGACAGGGTAGAAATGAGCAGTTCTTC. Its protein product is CASGQGRNEQFF.